This TCR beta chain is drawn from a study of cytomegalovirus exposure and HLA in healthy donors. As for the study in general: The approximately 130 validation repertoires and the approximately 700 first-cohort repertoires shared a platform, a later analysis reported.

Some clones are missing from TCRdb's copy, which holds only in-frame ones; the method was immunoSEQ multiplex PCR. Found here are about 130,000 clones, 89% of them singletons; the top ten hold approximately 1.1%. Germline V gene lookup returns CDR1 LNHDA and CDR2 SQIVND (reference sequence). V shed 4 bases, J shed 4 bases, and the junction held 1 base outside the gene matches. The CDR3 runs to 13 residues. The sample comprised PBMCs. The rearrangement links TRBV19 to TRBJ1-5; TRBD1 aligns across 7 bases. This clonotype originated in a woman in her late teens or twenties in good health and CMV-seronegative. The CDR3 protein is CASSRDRNQPQHF. The CDR3 DNA is TGTGCCAGTAGTAGGGACAGAAATCAGCCCCAGCATTTT.